These 27 T cell receptor beta chains came from one sample sequenced in a study of response to subunit inactivated influenza vaccine. A single record per CDR3 protein comes from TCRdb applying MiXCR to the RT-PCR reads. The table lists roughly 700,000 distinct CDR3 sequences, more than 15% of them singletons. The sequencing here drew on PBMCs from blood, taken roughly 13 days after vaccination. All receptors come from a man aged 45-65 years who received an inactivated influenza vaccine.

This clonotype was counted a few times. One end of the junction is discordant with germline, which a read error may explain. As DNA, the CDR3 is TGCGCCAGGAGCCAAGGGCCGCGAACGAACACTGAAGCTTTCTTT. It translates to CARSQGPRTNTEAFF. The chain recombines TRBV4-3 with TRBJ1-1; no reliable D call. Germline V gives CDR1 LGHNA, CDR2 YSLEER. The length of the CDR3 is 15 residues.

This clonotype appeared a few times. This chain connects TRBV5-5 to TRBJ1-4; D remains unclear. In germline, CDR1 is SGHKS, CDR2 YYEKEE (reference sequence). This CDR3 is 14 amino acids long. Trimming pared 5 bases from V and 7 bases from J, leaving 15 bases between. The DNA for the CDR3 is TGTGCCAGCAGTCCCGGTAGGGCGGGTGAAAAACTGTTTTTT. Translated, it gives CASSPGRAGEKLFF. The complete variable domain, with remaining parts taken from reference TRBV5-5 and TRBJ1-4, reads DAGVTQSPTHLIKTRGQQVTLRCSPISGHKSVSWYQQVLGQGPQFIFQYYEKEERGRGNFPDRFSARQFPNYSSELNVNALLLGDSALYLCASSPGRAGEKLFFGSGTQLSVL.

The V and J genes are TRBV11-2 and TRBJ2-1; TRBD2 matches 12 bases. This CDR3 contains 16 residues. Germline V lookup: CDR1 SGHAT, CDR2 FQNNGV. Trimming at V came to 5 bases and at J to 5 bases, leaving 7 bases not matched to a gene. The CDR3 DNA reads as TGTGCCAGCAGCCGCACGACTAGCGGGGGCCACAATGAGCAGTTCTTC. It translates to CASSRTTSGGHNEQFF.

The chain joins TRBV12-3 or TRBV12-4 to TRBJ2-5; 9 bases match TRBD2. This CDR3 contains 15 residues. V gave up 3 bases and J gave up 4 bases; unmatched junction bases: 6. CDR3 sequence: CASSFTGSGGETQYF. The CDR3 DNA sequence: TGTGCCAGCAGTTTTACAGGTAGCGGGGGAGAGACCCAGTACTTC.

This clonotype was found a few times. The V and J genes are TRBV12-3 or TRBV12-4 and TRBJ2-5; D could derive from TRBD1 or TRBD2 (5 bases each). The CDR3 is 15 amino acids. The V end was cut by 6 bases, the J end by 7 bases, with 21 bases between. CDR3 sequence (DNA): TGTGCCAGCAGCCTTGGAGGAGGTAATGGGGCGACCCAGTACTTC. It codes for CASSLGGGNGATQYF.

In nucleotides, the CDR3 is TGTGCCAGCAGTCTGTTCGTTCCCACCGGGGAGCTGTTTTTT. This translates into CASSLFVPTGELFF. The J gene is TRBJ2-2, the V gene TRBV28; no reliable D call. Per germline, CDR1 MDHEN and CDR2 SYDVKM. The CDR3 length is 14 residues. Trimming shortened V by 5 bases and J by 4 bases, and 11 bases separated the two germline ends.

In its sample, this clonotype was seen a few times. The chain recombines TRBV6-2 or TRBV6-3 with TRBJ2-5; perhaps TRBD2 as D (6 bases). Germline values: CDR1 MNHEY, CDR2 SVGEGT. V lost 2 bases and J lost 5, with 12 bases in between. The CDR3 covers 14 residues. CDR3 bases: TGTGCCAGCAGTTACGCCGGAGGGCAGGAGACCCAGTACTTC. Translated: CASSYAGGQETQYF.

This chain uses TRBV6-6 with TRBJ2-7; D unclear. Germline CDR1 is MNHNY and CDR2 is SVGAGI (reference sequence). This CDR3 region has 13 residues. With 6 bases removed from V and 3 bases from J, the gap between germline ends came to 12 bases. The CDR3 reads CASRSSAFYEQYF. In DNA form, the CDR3 reads TGTGCCAGCAGGAGTTCGGCGTTCTACGAGCAGTACTTC.

This clonotype has just a few counts. The gene calls are TRBV6-1 and TRBJ2-2; no clear D gene. CDR3 length: 14 amino acids. The V gene lost 5 bases and the J gene lost 3 bases, with 10 bases spanning the gap. Germline CDR1 and CDR2: MNHNS and SASEGT. CDR3 in amino acids: CASSPPFDTGELFF. The CDR3 DNA reads TGTGCCAGCAGTCCCCCTTTTGACACCGGGGAGCTGTTTTTT.

This clonotype appeared a few times. The CDR3 DNA follows: TGTGCCAGCTCACCGCGGTCCCAGCCGGACACCATATATTTT. Its translation: CASSPRSQPDTIYF. The V call is TRBV18, the J call TRBJ1-3; D call uncertain. The CDR3 is made up of 14 amino acids. With 3 bases removed from V and 8 bases from J, the gap between germline ends came to 14 bases. The germline V gene encodes CDR1 KGHSH and CDR2 LQKENI.

This clonotype turned up a few times. V is TRBV2 and J is TRBJ2-7, with 8 bases aligning to TRBD1. This CDR3 is built from 14 residues. With V trimmed by 7 bases and J by 2 bases, 7 bases remained unmatched. Germline assignment: CDR1 SNHLY and CDR2 FYNNEI. CDR3 loop: CASIRTGRAYEQYF. The CDR3 DNA reads as TGTGCCAGCATCCGGACAGGGAGAGCCTACGAGCAGTACTTC.

This clonotype was detected only a few times. The chain carries TRBV11-1 and TRBJ2-2; 9 bases map to TRBD2. The germline V gene encodes CDR1 SGHAT and CDR2 FQDESV (reference sequence). The J segment lost 3 bases and the V segment lost 2 bases, leaving 10 bases of the junction unmatched. The length of the CDR3 is 18 residues. CDR3 sequence: CASSLIWLAGYDTGELFF. The CDR3 coding sequence is TGTGCCAGCAGCTTAATCTGGCTAGCGGGATATGACACCGGGGAGCTGTTTTTT.

This chain links TRBV14 with TRBJ2-3; no reliable D call. The CDR3 has 12 residues. Trimming cost V 5 bases and J 5 bases, with 8 bases left between them. Looked up from germline, CDR1 is SGHDN and CDR2 is FVKESK. The chain's CDR3 is CASSDPLDTQYF. In DNA, the CDR3 is TGTGCCAGCAGCGACCCCTTAGATACGCAGTATTTT.

This clonotype was counted many times. This chain connects TRBV7-3 to TRBJ2-3; possibly TRBD1 for D (6 bases). CDR1 is SGHTA, CDR2 FQGTGA, per germline. V was cut by 2 bases and J by 2 bases, with 11 bases left in between. This CDR3 has 15 residues. Written as DNA, the CDR3 is TGTGCCAGCAGCTTATCCGGGACAAACACAGATACGCAGTATTTT. Protein: CASSLSGTNTDTQYF.

V is TRBV12-3 or TRBV12-4 and J is TRBJ2-1, with D unclear. The CDR3 extends over 12 amino acids. V was shortened by 2 bases and J by 13 bases, with 12 bases between the two germline ends. CDR3 sequence (DNA): TGTGCCAGCAGTTTATGGCAAAGAAGCCAGTTCTTC. It encodes CASSLWQRSQFF.

CDR3 sequence (DNA): TGTGCCAGAAGCTTATGGGGGAGCACCGGGGAGCTGTTTTTT. It translates to CARSLWGSTGELFF. V and J are TRBV5-3 and TRBJ2-2; perhaps D is TRBD1 or TRBD2 (5 bases each). TRBV5-3 is given ORF status, its function remaining uncertain. The CDR3 is made up of 14 amino acids. The ends were cut back, 2 bases at V and 4 bases at J, with 9 bases in the middle.

This rearrangement joins TRBV5-1 to TRBJ2-5; TRBD1 might be the D (5 bases). The V end lost 3 bases, the J end lost 2 bases, and 11 bases lay between the germline ends. Germline V gene lookup returns CDR1 SGHRS and CDR2 YFSETQ. The CDR3 sequence is 14 residues long. CDR3 sequence reads: CASSWGRGQETQYF. CDR3 DNA: TGCGCCAGCAGCTGGGGCAGAGGACAAGAGACCCAGTACTTC.

In this sample, this clonotype turned up many times. This chain links TRBV20-1 with TRBJ2-7, with 9 bases matching TRBD1. Trimming at V came to 6 bases and at J to 3 bases, leaving 12 bases not matched to a gene. Per the germline V gene, CDR1 is DFQATT and CDR2 is SNEGSKA (reference sequence). CDR3 length: 15 residues. The CDR3 DNA is TGCAGTGCAACGGGACAGGGATCGGCCCTCTACGAGCAGTACTTC. This gives the protein CSATGQGSALYEQYF.

This clonotype was observed a few times. The CDR3 loop reads CASSAPGRIHGYTF. DNA for the CDR3: TGTGCCAGCAGTGCCCCAGGCAGAATTCATGGCTACACCTTC. This rearrangement joins TRBV12-3 or TRBV12-4 to TRBJ1-2; D unclear. Trimming cost V 5 bases and J 6 bases, with 16 bases left between them. This CDR3 contains 14 residues.

At least ten counts were recorded for this clonotype. J is TRBJ2-3 and V is TRBV20-1; D remains ambiguous. CDR1 and CDR2 from the germline V gene are DFQATT and SNEGSKA (reference sequence). The length of the CDR3 is 12 residues. Trimming removed 1 base at V and 6 bases at J, with 8 bases between. The CDR3 nucleotides read TGCAGTGCTAGAGTAATAGGGGATACGCAGTATTTT. Its translation: CSARVIGDTQYF.

The gene calls are TRBV4-1 and TRBJ2-3; perhaps D is TRBD1 or TRBD2 (5 bases each). CDR1 is MGHRA, CDR2 YSYEKL, per germline. Deletions cut 5 bases from V and 6 bases from J, with 18 bases between. This CDR3 is built from 15 residues. Here the CDR3 DNA reads TGCGCCAGCAGCGGGGGATCCGGGACGTGGGATACGCAGTATTTT. The encoded protein is CASSGGSGTWDTQYF.

This clonotype showed up just once. V and J are TRBV2 and TRBJ1-6; tentatively, D is TRBD1 (6 bases). CDR1 is SNHLY, CDR2 FYNNEI, per germline. V was trimmed by 7 bases and J by 0 bases, leaving 10 bases between them. CDR3 length: 15 amino acids. This CDR3 is CASIGGHSYNSPLHF. The CDR3 DNA follows: TGTGCCAGCATCGGGGGGCACTCCTATAATTCACCCCTCCACTTT.

Only a few counts were recorded for this clonotype. The CDR3 loop is CASSPTGVQETQYF. In DNA form, the CDR3 reads TGTGCCAGTAGTCCTACAGGGGTCCAAGAGACCCAGTACTTC. This chain links TRBV19 with TRBJ2-5; 7 bases are shared with TRBD1. This CDR3 is 14 amino acids long. With 5 bases clipped from V and 1 base from J, the junction kept 4 bases outside the gene matches. Germline CDR1 reads LNHDA; CDR2 reads SQIVND (reference sequence). Full variable domain (rest looked up from reference TRBV19 and TRBJ2-5): DGGITQSPKYLFRKEGQNVTLSCEQNLNHDAMYWYRQDPGQGLRLIYYSQIVNDFQKGDIAEGYSVSREKKESFPLTVTSAQKNPTAFYLCASSPTGVQETQYFGPGTRLLVL.

The gene calls are TRBV30 and TRBJ1-2, with 7 bases that match TRBD1. CDR1 is GTSNPN and CDR2 is SVGIG in the germline V gene (reference sequence). Trimming took 0 bases from V and 4 from J; bases not matched to a gene: 2. The CDR3 is 13 amino acids. Here the CDR3 reads CAWSVQGPYGYTF. Written as DNA, the CDR3 is TGTGCCTGGAGTGTACAGGGGCCCTATGGCTACACCTTC.

This chain joins TRBV4-1 and TRBJ1-1, with D possibly being TRBD1 (5 bases). This CDR3 contains 14 residues. Germline V gives CDR1 MGHRA, CDR2 YSYEKL. V was cut by 2 bases and J by 6 bases, with 13 bases left in between. The CDR3 loop is CASSQTWGLPEAFF. Here the CDR3 DNA reads TGCGCCAGCAGCCAAACTTGGGGGTTACCTGAAGCTTTCTTT.

The sample holds a few counts of this clonotype. J is TRBJ1-1 and V is TRBV6-1; no firm D call. This CDR3 has 14 amino acids. V shed 8 bases and J shed 1 base, with 14 bases lying between them. CDR1 is MNHNS and CDR2 is SASEGT in the germline V gene. The CDR3 reads CASSVITSNTEAFF. CDR3 DNA: TGTGCCAGCTCGGTTATAACATCGAACACTGAAGCTTTCTTT.

This clonotype was detected only a few times. The J gene is TRBJ2-3, the V gene TRBV28, with D unclear. The germline V gene encodes CDR1 MDHEN and CDR2 SYDVKM. The CDR3 is 14 amino acids. V lost 1 base to trimming and J lost 6 bases, with 11 bases between them. As DNA, the CDR3 is TGTGCCAGCAGTTTATCCCACCTCACGGATACGCAGTATTTT. Residues: CASSLSHLTDTQYF.